At least ten counts were recorded for the clone carrying this T cell receptor (beta chain). This sample is part of a study of T cells in Graves' hyperthyroidism and ophthalmopathy. This CDR3 is built from 13 residues. The junction had 6 bases not matched to a gene; V was cut back by 6 bases and J by 4 bases. Germline V lookup: CDR1 MNHNS, CDR2 SASEGT. It was RNA transcripts that yielded the amplified TCR beta CDR3 regions. When the TCR CDR3 underwent first-round RT-PCR, the HTBI primer set was used. TCRdb re-analysed the multiplex PCR reads in MiXCR, keeping a single row per CDR3 protein. The table shows about 560,000 distinct CDR3 sequences, with 14% occurring only once.

The sequencing input was blood. V gene TRBV6-1 combines with J gene TRBJ2-7; TRBD2 aligns across 7 bases. The receptor comes from a woman in her thirties or forties with Graves' hyperthyroidism. Written as DNA, the CDR3 is TGTGCCAGCAGGGCGGGAGCTAAGTACGAGCAGTACTTC. Encoded protein: CASRAGAKYEQYF.